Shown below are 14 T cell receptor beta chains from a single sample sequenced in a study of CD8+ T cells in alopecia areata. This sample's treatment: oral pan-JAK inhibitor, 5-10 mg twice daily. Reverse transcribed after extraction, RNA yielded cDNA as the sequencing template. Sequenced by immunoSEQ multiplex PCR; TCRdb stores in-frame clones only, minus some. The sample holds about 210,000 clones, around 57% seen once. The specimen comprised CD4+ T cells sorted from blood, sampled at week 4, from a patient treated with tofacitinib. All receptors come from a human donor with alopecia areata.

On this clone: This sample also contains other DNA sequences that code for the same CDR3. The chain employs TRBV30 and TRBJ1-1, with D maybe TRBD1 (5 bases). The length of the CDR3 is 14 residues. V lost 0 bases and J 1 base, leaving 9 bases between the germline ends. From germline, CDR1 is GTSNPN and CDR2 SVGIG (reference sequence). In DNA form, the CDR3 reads TGTGCCTGGAGTGTGGGGGGTGGGAACACTGAAGCTTTCTTT. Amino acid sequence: CAWSVGGGNTEAFF.

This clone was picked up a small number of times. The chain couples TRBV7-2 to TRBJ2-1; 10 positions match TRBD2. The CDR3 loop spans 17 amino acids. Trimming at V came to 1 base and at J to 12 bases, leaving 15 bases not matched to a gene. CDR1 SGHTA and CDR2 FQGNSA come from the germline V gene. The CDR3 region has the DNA TGTGCCAGCAGCTTAGGGAAAAATAGCGGGGGGTCATCGACGCAGTTCTTC. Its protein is CASSLGKNSGGSSTQFF.

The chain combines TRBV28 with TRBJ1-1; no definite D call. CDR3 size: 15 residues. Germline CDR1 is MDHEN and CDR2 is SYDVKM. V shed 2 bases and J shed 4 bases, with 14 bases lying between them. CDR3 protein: CASSLDPGLGTEAFF. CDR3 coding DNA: TGTGCCAGCAGTTTAGATCCAGGCCTGGGCACTGAAGCTTTCTTT.

CDR3 amino acids: CASSSKVGTGVIQYF. For the CDR3, the DNA is TGTGCCAGCAGTTCAAAGGTTGGGACAGGGGTAATTCAGTACTTC. The chain has TRBV7-2 and TRBJ2-7; 10 bases are shared with TRBD1. Germline V gene lookup returns CDR1 SGHTA and CDR2 FQGNSA. CDR3 size: 15 residues. V lost 6 bases, J lost 10 bases, and 15 bases stayed unmatched.

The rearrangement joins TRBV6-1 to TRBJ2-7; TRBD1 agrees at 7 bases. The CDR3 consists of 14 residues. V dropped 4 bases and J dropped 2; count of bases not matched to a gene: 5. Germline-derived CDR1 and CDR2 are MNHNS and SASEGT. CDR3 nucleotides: TGTGCCAGCAGTGCGGGGACAGATACCTACGAGCAGTACTTC. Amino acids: CASSAGTDTYEQYF.

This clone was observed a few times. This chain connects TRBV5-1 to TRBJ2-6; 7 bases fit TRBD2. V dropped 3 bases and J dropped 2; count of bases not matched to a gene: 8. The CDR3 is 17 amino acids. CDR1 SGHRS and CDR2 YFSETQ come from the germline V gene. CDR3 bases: TGCGCCAGCAGCTCGCGAGCGGGGAACCCTGGGGCCAACGTCCTGACTTTC. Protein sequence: CASSSRAGNPGANVLTF.

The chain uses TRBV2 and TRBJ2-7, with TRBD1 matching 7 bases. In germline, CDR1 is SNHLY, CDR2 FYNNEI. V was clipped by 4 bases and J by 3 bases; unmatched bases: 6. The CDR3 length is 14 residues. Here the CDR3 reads CASSGGQYFYEQYF. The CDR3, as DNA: TGTGCCAGCAGTGGGGGACAGTATTTCTACGAGCAGTACTTC.

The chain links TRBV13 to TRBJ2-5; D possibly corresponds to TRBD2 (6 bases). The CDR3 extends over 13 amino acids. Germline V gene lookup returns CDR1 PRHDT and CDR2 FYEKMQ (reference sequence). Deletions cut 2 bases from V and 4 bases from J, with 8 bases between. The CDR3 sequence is CASSLQGGETQYF. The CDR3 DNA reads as TGTGCCAGCAGCTTACAGGGAGGAGAGACCCAGTACTTC.

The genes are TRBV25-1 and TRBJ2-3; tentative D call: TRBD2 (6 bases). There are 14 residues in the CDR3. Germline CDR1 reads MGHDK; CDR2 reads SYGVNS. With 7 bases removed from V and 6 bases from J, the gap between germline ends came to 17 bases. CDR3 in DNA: TGTGCCAGCAATACGGGACTCACCTTGGATACGCAGTATTTT. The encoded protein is CASNTGLTLDTQYF.

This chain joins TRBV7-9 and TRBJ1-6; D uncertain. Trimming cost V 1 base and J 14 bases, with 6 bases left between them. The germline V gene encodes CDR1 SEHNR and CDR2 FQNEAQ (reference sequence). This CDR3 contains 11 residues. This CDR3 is CASSLDITLHF. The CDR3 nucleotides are TGTGCCAGCAGCTTAGACATCACCCTCCACTTT.

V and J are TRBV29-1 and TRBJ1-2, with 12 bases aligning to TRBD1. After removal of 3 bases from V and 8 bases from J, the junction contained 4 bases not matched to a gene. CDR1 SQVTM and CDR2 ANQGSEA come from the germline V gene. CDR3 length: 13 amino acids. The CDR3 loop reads CSVEGQGAQGYTF. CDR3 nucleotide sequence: TGCAGCGTTGAGGGACAGGGGGCGCAGGGCTACACCTTC.

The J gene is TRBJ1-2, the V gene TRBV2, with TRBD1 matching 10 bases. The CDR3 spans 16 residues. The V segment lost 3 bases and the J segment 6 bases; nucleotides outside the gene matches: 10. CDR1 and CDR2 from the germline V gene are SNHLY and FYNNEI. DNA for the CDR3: TGTGCCAGCAGTGATTACCAAGCCGGGACAGGGGATGGCTACACCTTC. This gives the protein CASSDYQAGTGDGYTF.

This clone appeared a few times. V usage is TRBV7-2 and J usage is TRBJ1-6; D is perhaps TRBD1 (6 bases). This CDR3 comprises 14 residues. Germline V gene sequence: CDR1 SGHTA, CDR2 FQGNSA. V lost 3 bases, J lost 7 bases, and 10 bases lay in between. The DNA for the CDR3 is TGTGCCAGCAGCTTCGGGACAATAAATTCACCCCTCCACTTT. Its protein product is CASSFGTINSPLHF.

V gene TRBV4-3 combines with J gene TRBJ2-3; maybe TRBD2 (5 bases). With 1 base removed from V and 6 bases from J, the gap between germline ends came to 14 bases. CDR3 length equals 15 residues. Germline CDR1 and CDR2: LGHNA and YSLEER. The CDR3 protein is CASSQAAAGGDTQYF. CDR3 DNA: TGCGCCAGCAGCCAAGCGGCGGCGGGTGGGGATACGCAGTATTTT.